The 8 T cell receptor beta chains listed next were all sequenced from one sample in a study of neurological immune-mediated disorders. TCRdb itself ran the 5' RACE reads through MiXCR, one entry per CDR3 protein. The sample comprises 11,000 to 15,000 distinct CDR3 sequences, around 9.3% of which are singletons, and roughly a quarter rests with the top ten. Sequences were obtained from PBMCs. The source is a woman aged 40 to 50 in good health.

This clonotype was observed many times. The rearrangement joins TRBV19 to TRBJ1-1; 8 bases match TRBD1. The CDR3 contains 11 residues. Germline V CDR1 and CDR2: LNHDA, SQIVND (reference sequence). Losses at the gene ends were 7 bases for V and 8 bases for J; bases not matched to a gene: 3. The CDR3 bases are TGTGCCAGTAAAGGGGACAGGGAAGCTTTCTTT. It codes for CASKGDREAFF. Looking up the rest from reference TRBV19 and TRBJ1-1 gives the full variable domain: DGGITQSPKYLFRKEGQNVTLSCEQNLNHDAMYWYRQDPGQGLRLIYYSQIVNDFQKGDIAEGYSVSREKKESFPLTVTSAQKNPTAFYLCASKGDREAFFGQGTRLTVV.

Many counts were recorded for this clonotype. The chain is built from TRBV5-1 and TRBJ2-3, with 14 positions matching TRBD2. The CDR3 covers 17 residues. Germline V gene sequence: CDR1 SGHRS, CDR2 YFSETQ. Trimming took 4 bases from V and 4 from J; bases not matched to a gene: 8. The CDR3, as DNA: TGCGCCAGCAGCCCAGGGACTAGCGGGAGTGGGGCAGATACGCAGTATTTT. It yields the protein CASSPGTSGSGADTQYF.

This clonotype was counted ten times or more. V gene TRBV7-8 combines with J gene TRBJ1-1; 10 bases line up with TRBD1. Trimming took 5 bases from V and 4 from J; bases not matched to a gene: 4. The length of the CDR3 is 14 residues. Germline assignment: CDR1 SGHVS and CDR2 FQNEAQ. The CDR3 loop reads CASSMWTGGTEAFF. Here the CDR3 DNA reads TGTGCCAGCAGCATGTGGACAGGGGGCACTGAAGCTTTCTTT.

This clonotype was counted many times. The CDR3 is CASSPDISNSPLHF. The DNA for the CDR3 is TGCGCCAGCAGCCCGGACATCTCAAATTCACCCCTCCACTTT. The chain couples TRBV5-1 to TRBJ1-6; TRBD1 might be the D (5 bases). From germline, CDR1 is SGHRS and CDR2 YFSETQ. V was clipped by 4 bases and J by 7 bases, with 12 bases between them. There are 14 residues in the CDR3.

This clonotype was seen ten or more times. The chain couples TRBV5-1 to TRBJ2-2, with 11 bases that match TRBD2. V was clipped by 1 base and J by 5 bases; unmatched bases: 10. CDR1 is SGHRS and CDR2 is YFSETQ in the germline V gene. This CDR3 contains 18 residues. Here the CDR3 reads CASSLTLAGVLGTGELFF. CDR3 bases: TGCGCCAGCAGCTTGACACTAGCGGGAGTTTTGGGGACCGGGGAGCTGTTTTTT.

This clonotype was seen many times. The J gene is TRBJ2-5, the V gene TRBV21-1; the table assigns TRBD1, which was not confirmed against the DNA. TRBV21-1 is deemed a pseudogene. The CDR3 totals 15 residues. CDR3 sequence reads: CASSKVDSPQETQYF. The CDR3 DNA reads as TGTGCCAGCAGCAAAGTAGACAGCCCCCAAGAGACCCAGTACTTC.

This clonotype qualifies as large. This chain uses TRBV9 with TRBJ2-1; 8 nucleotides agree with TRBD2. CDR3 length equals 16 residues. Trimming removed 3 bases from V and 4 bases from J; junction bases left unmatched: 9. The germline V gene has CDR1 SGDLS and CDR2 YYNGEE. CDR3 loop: CASSAPGGGLYNEQFF. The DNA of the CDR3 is TGTGCCAGCAGCGCCCCGGGCGGGGGGCTTTACAATGAGCAGTTCTTC.

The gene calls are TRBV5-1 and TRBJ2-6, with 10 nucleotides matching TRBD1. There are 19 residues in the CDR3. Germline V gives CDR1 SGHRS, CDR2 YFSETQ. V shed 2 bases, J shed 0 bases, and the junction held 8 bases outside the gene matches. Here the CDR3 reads CASSFLPGQGTSGANVLTF. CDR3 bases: TGCGCCAGCAGCTTCCTACCGGGACAGGGGACCTCTGGGGCCAACGTCCTGACTTTC. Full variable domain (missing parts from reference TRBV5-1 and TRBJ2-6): KAGVTQTPRYLIKTRGQQVTLSCSPISGHRSVSWYQQTPGQGLQFLFEYFSETQRNKGNFPGRFSGRQFSNSRSEMNVSTLELGDSALYLCASSFLPGQGTSGANVLTFGAGSRLTVL.